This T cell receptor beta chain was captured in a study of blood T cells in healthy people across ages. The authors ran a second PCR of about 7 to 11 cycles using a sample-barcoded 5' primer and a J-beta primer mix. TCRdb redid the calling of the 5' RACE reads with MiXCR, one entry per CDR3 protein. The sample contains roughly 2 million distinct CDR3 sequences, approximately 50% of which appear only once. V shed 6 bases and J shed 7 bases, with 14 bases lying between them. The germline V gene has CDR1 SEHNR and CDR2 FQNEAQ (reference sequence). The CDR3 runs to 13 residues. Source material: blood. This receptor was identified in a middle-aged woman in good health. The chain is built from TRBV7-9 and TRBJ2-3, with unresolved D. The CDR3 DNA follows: TGTGCCAGCAGTCGGGCCCAGGATCATACGCAGTATTTT. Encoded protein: CASSRAQDHTQYF.